This TCR beta chain was recorded in a study of shared clonotypes between healthy human individuals. For the study at large: Each donor contributed plates that comprised three CD4 naive, three CD4 memory, two CD8 naive and one CD8 memory.

TCRdb keeps only in-frame clones here, not all; method: immunoSEQ multiplex PCR. The sample holds 2 million to 2.5 million clones; roughly 96% are singletons and the top ten take under 0.15%. Germline CDR1 reads SGHRS; CDR2 reads YFSETQ. This CDR3 is 15 amino acids long. The V gene end was trimmed by 3 bases and the J gene end by 0 bases; junction bases not matched to a gene: 2. This clonotype was sampled from a man aged 18 to 35 in good health. Material for sequencing was naive CD4+ T cells sorted from blood. Subset meaning: CD45RA+ positively selected. The chain has TRBV5-1 and TRBJ2-3, with TRBD1 matching over 9 bases. CDR3 sequence (DNA): TGCGCCAGCAGCTCACAGGGGGCTAGCACAGATACGCAGTATTTT. It yields the protein CASSSQGASTDTQYF.